These 32 T cell receptor beta chains came from one sample sequenced in a study of blood T cell repertoires in COVID-19. Sequencing was performed with immunoSEQ multiplex PCR; in TCRdb, only in-frame clones are kept and a portion is missing. This sample has 220,000 or so clones, with around 80% found just once. Sequencing used peripheral blood. The receptors here all came from a woman aged 65 to 85 with acute or convalescent COVID-19.

The J gene is TRBJ2-7, the V gene TRBV2; D gene ambiguous. The CDR3 has 14 amino acids. The germline gives CDR1 SNHLY, CDR2 FYNNEI. Trimming cost V 2 bases and J 4 bases, with 12 bases left between them. In DNA form, the CDR3 reads TGTGCCAGCAGTGAAACCCTAGATGGTTACGAGCAGTACTTC. It is translated as CASSETLDGYEQYF.

This clone was seen only a few times. The chain links TRBV6-6 to TRBJ2-1, with TRBD2 as a possible D gene (6 bases). V was clipped by 7 bases and J by 3 bases, with 19 bases between them. The CDR3 loop spans 16 amino acids. Germline V gives CDR1 MNHNY, CDR2 SVGAGI (reference sequence). The CDR3 bases are TGTGCCAGCAACAGCATTATTCGGCGGGACTACAATGAGCAGTTCTTC. The encoded protein is CASNSIIRRDYNEQFF.

The rearrangement joins TRBV4-2 to TRBJ2-2; TRBD2 is a possible D gene (6 bases). The CDR3 has 16 amino acids. Germline CDR1 and CDR2: LGHNA and YNFKEQ. With 0 bases removed from V and 5 bases from J, the gap between germline ends came to 13 bases. The CDR3 DNA follows: TGTGCCAGCAGCCAAGATCGGGCAGGGAGGACCGGGGAGCTGTTTTTT. Amino acid sequence: CASSQDRAGRTGELFF.

This clone was seen more than once but under ten times. This chain links TRBV7-2 with TRBJ2-5; D remains ambiguous. The CDR3 contains 11 residues. The germline V gene has CDR1 SGHTA and CDR2 FQGNSA. The V end was cut by 5 bases, the J end by 5 bases, with 6 bases between. For the CDR3, the DNA is TGTGCCAGCAGCGCGAGGGAGACCCAGTACTTC. It specifies CASSARETQYF.

V usage is TRBV19 and J usage is TRBJ1-6; D is perhaps TRBD1 (6 bases). The CDR3 has 15 amino acids. In germline, CDR1 is LNHDA, CDR2 SQIVND (reference sequence). V was shortened by 4 bases and J by 10 bases, with 17 bases between the two germline ends. The CDR3 DNA reads as TGTGCCAGTAGTACCTCAACAGGGAGAAGATCACCCCTCCACTTT. It translates to CASSTSTGRRSPLHF.

This clone was recorded once. The chain uses TRBV5-1 and TRBJ2-5, with a possible D match to TRBD1 (5 bases). The CDR3 runs to 14 residues. Germline values: CDR1 SGHRS, CDR2 YFSETQ. Between the trimmed V and J ends, which lost 3 bases and 4 bases, there was a span of 13 bases. In nucleotides, the CDR3 is TGCGCCAGCAGCTCGGGTCTTCAGGGAGAGACCCAGTACTTC. This codes for CASSSGLQGETQYF.

The chain employs TRBV6-5 and TRBJ2-2; weak D call: TRBD2 (5 bases). The CDR3 runs 13 residues. Germline CDR1 MNHEY, CDR2 SVGAGI. V was pared by 8 bases and J by 5 bases, with 12 bases between. CDR3 sequence: CASARTGTGELFF. The CDR3 bases are TGTGCCAGCGCACGGACGGGAACCGGGGAGCTGTTTTTT.

The rearrangement joins TRBV9 to TRBJ2-5; the D gene is possibly TRBD1 (5 bases). Germline CDR1 is SGDLS and CDR2 is YYNGEE. The CDR3 covers 14 residues. V was trimmed by 0 bases and J by 4 bases, leaving 10 bases between them. Written as DNA, the CDR3 is TGTGCCAGCAGCGTAGCGCAGGGTCCAGAGACCCAGTACTTC. Its protein is CASSVAQGPETQYF.

This sequence joins TRBV29-1 and TRBJ1-2; D gene uncertain. CDR3 size: 11 residues. V lost 4 bases to trimming and J lost 9 bases, with 12 bases between them. The germline V gene encodes CDR1 SQVTM and CDR2 ANQGSEA. The CDR3 DNA reads TGCAGCGTTGTGAACTTTGACAGCTACACCTTC. Translating gives CSVVNFDSYTF.

The V and J genes are TRBV5-6 and TRBJ2-1; 14 nucleotides line up with TRBD2. The V segment lost 3 bases and the J segment 7 bases; nucleotides outside the gene matches: 6. This CDR3 has 16 amino acids. Per germline, CDR1 SGHDT and CDR2 YYEEEE. The CDR3: CASSWGTSGSTNEQFF. Here the CDR3 DNA reads TGTGCCAGCAGCTGGGGGACTAGCGGGAGTACAAATGAGCAGTTCTTC.

The chain recombines TRBV6-2 or TRBV6-3 with TRBJ2-2; D perhaps matches TRBD2 (6 bases). The CDR3 contains 14 residues. Trimming pared 5 bases from V and 5 bases from J, leaving 12 bases between. The germline CDR1 and CDR2 sequences are MNHEY and SVGEGT. This CDR3 is CASSPPAGTGELFF. DNA of the CDR3: TGTGCCAGCAGTCCCCCGGCGGGGACCGGGGAGCTGTTTTTT.

The J gene is TRBJ2-4, the V gene TRBV28; no clear D gene. Deletions cut 5 bases from V and 0 bases from J, with 8 bases between. This CDR3 spans 14 amino acids. Germline V gives CDR1 MDHEN, CDR2 SYDVKM. Here the CDR3 DNA reads TGTGCCAGCAGTGAAGAGATAGCCAAAAACATTCAGTACTTC. Translation gives CASSEEIAKNIQYF.

This clone was detected only a few times. The chain is built from TRBV10-3 and TRBJ2-7; TRBD2 aligns across 12 bases. From germline, CDR1 is ENHRY and CDR2 SYGVKD. The V and J ends lost 6 bases and 4 bases, in that order; junction bases with no gene match: 4. This CDR3 region has 14 residues. The CDR3 DNA reads as TGTGCCATCAGGTTGACTAGCGGGAGTTACGAGCAGTACTTC. This translates into CAIRLTSGSYEQYF.

This clone was found once. The chain couples TRBV5-1 to TRBJ2-7; D is ambiguous. The V end lost 0 bases, the J end lost 3 bases, and 22 bases lay between the germline ends. The CDR3 spans 18 residues. Germline V gene sequence: CDR1 SGHRS, CDR2 YFSETQ. CDR3 DNA: TGCGCCAGCAGCTTGGCCCCACGCGCCGGTATCGGGTACTACGAGCAGTACTTC. Protein: CASSLAPRAGIGYYEQYF.

The chain carries TRBV14 and TRBJ2-5, with D perhaps matching TRBD1 (6 bases). The CDR3 runs to 13 residues. The germline gives CDR1 SGHDN, CDR2 FVKESK. Between the trimmed V and J ends, which lost 3 bases and 5 bases, there was a span of 10 bases. CDR3 residues: CASSQSGVETQYF. CDR3 DNA sequence: TGTGCCAGCAGCCAGTCAGGGGTCGAGACCCAGTACTTC.

The chain couples TRBV10-2 to TRBJ2-1; 12 bases are shared with TRBD2. The length of the CDR3 is 15 residues. Looked up from germline, CDR1 is WSHSY and CDR2 is SAAADI. Unmatched junction bases numbered 3, after V lost 5 bases and J lost 4 bases. The CDR3 sequence is CASSRTSGEYNEQFF. Here the CDR3 DNA reads TGCGCCAGCAGTAGGACTAGCGGGGAATACAATGAGCAGTTCTTC.

The chain recombines TRBV20-1 with TRBJ1-2; 7 bases map to TRBD1. Germline CDR1 DFQATT, CDR2 SNEGSKA (reference sequence). CDR3 length: 13 residues. V lost 3 bases to trimming and J lost 8 bases; unmatched junction nucleotides: 9. The CDR3 nucleotides are TGCAGTGCTAGTGAGTCCGGGACAGTCGGCTACACCTTC. It yields the protein CSASESGTVGYTF.

The chain uses TRBV11-2 and TRBJ1-1; the match to TRBD1 covers 7 bases. Unmatched junction bases numbered 4, after V lost 5 bases and J lost 4 bases. This CDR3 has 13 amino acids. Per the germline V gene, CDR1 is SGHAT and CDR2 is FQNNGV. CDR3 protein: CASSPDRVTEAFF. The CDR3, as DNA: TGTGCCAGCAGCCCTGACAGGGTCACTGAAGCTTTCTTT.

The V gene is TRBV4-2, the J gene TRBJ2-1; TRBD2 matches 10 bases. The CDR3 runs to 15 residues. V dropped 0 bases and J dropped 7; count of bases not matched to a gene: 3. Germline CDR1 and CDR2: LGHNA and YNFKEQ. The CDR3 bases are TGTGCCAGCAGCCAAGAGAGCGGGAGGGCTAATGAGCAGTTCTTC. Its translation is CASSQESGRANEQFF.

The genes are TRBV7-2 and TRBJ2-3; TRBD2 agrees at 15 bases. Germline lookup yields CDR1 SGHTA and CDR2 FQGNSA. J gave up 7 bases and V 5 bases, and 10 bases lay outside the gene matches. The CDR3 has 17 amino acids. CDR3 in DNA: TGTGCCAGCAGCGACGGACTAGCGGGAGGGATACGCTATACGCAGTATTTT. Translation gives CASSDGLAGGIRYTQYF.

This clone was found once. The rearrangement uses TRBV28 and TRBJ2-2; the match to TRBD2 covers 15 bases. With V trimmed by 6 bases and J by 7 bases, 6 bases remained unmatched. The CDR3 sequence is 16 residues long. Germline V gene data show CDR1 as MDHEN and CDR2 as SYDVKM. CDR3 residues: CASRDAGLAGGGELFF. CDR3 DNA sequence: TGTGCCAGCAGGGACGCGGGACTAGCGGGAGGCGGGGAGCTGTTTTTT.

The rearrangement links TRBV5-1 to TRBJ1-5; D gene unclear. CDR1 is SGHRS, CDR2 YFSETQ, per germline. V gave up 0 bases and J gave up 3 bases, with 10 bases separating them. The CDR3 is 15 amino acids. The CDR3 nucleotides are TGCGCCAGCAGCTTGGGGTCAGACTACAATCAGCCCCAGCATTTT. Translating it yields CASSLGSDYNQPQHF. Using reference TRBV5-1 and TRBJ1-5 for the parts outside the CDR3, the full variable domain is KAGVTQTPRYLIKTRGQQVTLSCSPISGHRSVSWYQQTPGQGLQFLFEYFSETQRNKGNFPGRFSGRQFSNSRSEMNVSTLELGDSALYLCASSLGSDYNQPQHFGDGTRLSIL.

The chain recombines TRBV11-3 with TRBJ2-1; D unresolved. The CDR3 contains 13 residues. Germline V lookup: CDR1 SGHNT, CDR2 YENEEA. V shed 1 base and J shed 9 bases, with 10 bases lying between them. Written as DNA, the CDR3 is TGTGCCAGCAGCTTAGCCCCCCTCCTTGAGCAGTTCTTC. It translates to CASSLAPLLEQFF.

V usage is TRBV7-8 and J usage is TRBJ2-1; D possibly corresponds to TRBD2 (6 bases). V was shortened by 5 bases and J by 0 bases, with 11 bases between the two germline ends. Looked up from germline, CDR1 is SGHVS and CDR2 is FQNEAQ. The CDR3 runs to 15 residues. CDR3 amino acids: CASSMLASSYNEQFF. DNA for the CDR3: TGTGCCAGCAGCATGCTAGCGAGCTCCTACAATGAGCAGTTCTTC.

The chain combines TRBV5-4 with TRBJ2-7; D is perhaps TRBD1 (6 bases). Germline lookup yields CDR1 SGHNT and CDR2 YYREEE (reference sequence). V lost 4 bases, J lost 7 bases, and 18 bases lay in between. The CDR3 runs to 14 residues. CDR3 residues: CASSRPSTGNEQYF. The CDR3 DNA reads TGTGCCAGCAGCCGACCCTCCACAGGGAATGAGCAGTACTTC.

DNA of the CDR3: TGTGCCAGTAGTATAGTAGCAGGGTCTGAAGCTTTCTTT. Its translation is CASSIVAGSEAFF. The V call is TRBV19, the J call TRBJ1-1; maybe TRBD1 (5 bases). The V gene's germline CDR1 is LNHDA and CDR2 SQIVND (reference sequence). The germline V and J ends were trimmed by 1 base and 6 bases, with 9 bases remaining between them. The CDR3 is 13 residues long.

V usage is TRBV7-9 and J usage is TRBJ1-1, with D possibly TRBD1 on 5 matching bases. Per the germline V gene, CDR1 is SEHNR and CDR2 is FQNEAQ (reference sequence). The germline V and J ends were trimmed by 5 bases and 0 bases, with 19 bases remaining between them. The CDR3 is 17 amino acids. The DNA of the CDR3 is TGTGCCAGCAGCCCCGCGTGGAGGGCGGGACTGAACACTGAAGCTTTCTTT. It translates to CASSPAWRAGLNTEAFF.

This chain connects TRBV21-1 to TRBJ2-1; the listed D gene, TRBD2, was not tested against the DNA. TRBV21-1 is noted as a pseudogene. This CDR3 comprises 16 residues. CDR3 amino acids: CASSIGSAGEIYEQFF. The CDR3 DNA reads TGTGCCAGCAGCATAGGGTCAGCGGGAGAAATTTATGAGCAGTTCTTC.

To note about this clone: The sample has other DNA sequences that encode this CDR3 too. The chain has TRBV4-1 and TRBJ2-7; 8 nucleotides line up with TRBD2. V lost 0 bases to trimming and J lost 5 bases; unmatched junction nucleotides: 12. CDR1 is MGHRA and CDR2 is YSYEKL in the germline V gene. The CDR3 has 17 residues. CDR3 amino acids: CASSQDKAEAGAHEQYF. CDR3 in DNA: TGCGCCAGCAGCCAAGACAAAGCCGAAGCGGGAGCCCACGAGCAGTACTTC.

The gene calls are TRBV10-3 and TRBJ2-3; 8 positions match TRBD1. Germline values: CDR1 ENHRY, CDR2 SYGVKD. The CDR3 contains 15 residues. V was clipped by 3 bases and J by 3 bases; unmatched bases: 5. CDR3 coding DNA: TGTGCCATCAGTGAAAGACAGGGGAGGACAGATACGCAGTATTTT. The encoded protein is CAISERQGRTDTQYF.

This clone was seen only a few times. The J gene is TRBJ1-2, the V gene TRBV9; 8 bases fit TRBD1. Germline assignment: CDR1 SGDLS and CDR2 YYNGEE. With 4 bases clipped from V and 5 bases from J, the junction kept 10 bases outside the gene matches. This CDR3 is 15 amino acids long. In nucleotides, the CDR3 is TGTGCCAGCAGCAGAGATCAGGGGGCCACATATGGCTACACCTTC. Its translation is CASSRDQGATYGYTF. The variable domain in full, completed from reference TRBV9 and TRBJ1-2, reads DSGVTQTPKHLITATGQRVTLRCSPRSGDLSVYWYQQSLDQGLQFLIQYYNGEERAKGNILERFSAQQFPDLHSELNLSSLELGDSALYFCASSRDQGATYGYTFGSGTRLTVV.

V and J are TRBV24-1 and TRBJ2-2; the match to TRBD1 covers 7 bases. J lost 4 bases, V lost 7 bases, and 8 bases had no gene match. Germline V gene data show CDR1 as KGHDR and CDR2 as SFDVKD. The CDR3 covers 15 residues. The CDR3 DNA sequence: TGTGCCACCAGGGGAACAGGGGACGGCACCGGGGAGCTGTTTTTT. This translates into CATRGTGDGTGELFF.